The 9 T cell receptor beta chains listed next were all sequenced from one sample in a study of beta chain features in type 1 diabetes. Investigators reverse transcribed all isolated RNA, so they sequenced expressed TCRB transcripts. The assay was immunoSEQ multiplex PCR, and TCRdb's table has in-frame clones only and misses some. There are some 63,000 clones in the sample; around three fifths occur only once, and around 2.2% lies in the top ten. The sample consisted of Tregs from blood. Every receptor here comes from a woman aged 18-30 years in good health.

V and J are TRBV28 and TRBJ2-7, with TRBD1 identical over 7 bases. The CDR3 runs 12 residues. J lost 1 base, V lost 7 bases, and 1 base had no gene match. The V gene's germline CDR1 is MDHEN and CDR2 SYDVKM. CDR3 DNA sequence: TGTGCCAGCATGGACAGGTCCTACGAGCAGTACTTC. As protein: CASMDRSYEQYF. The whole variable domain, remainder taken from reference TRBV28 and TRBJ2-7, is DVKVTQSSRYLVKRTGEKVFLECVQDMDHENMFWYRQDPGLGLRLIYFSYDVKMKEKGDIPEGYSVSREKKERFSLILESASTNQTSMYLCASMDRSYEQYFGPGTRLTVT.

V usage is TRBV29-1 and J usage is TRBJ2-7, with TRBD1 matching over 8 bases. CDR3 size: 14 residues. Germline V gene sequence: CDR1 SQVTM, CDR2 ANQGSEA. V shed 7 bases and J 2 bases; nucleotides not matched to a gene: 10. The CDR3 nucleotides are TGCAGCGCCACCAGGGGGCATGGTGCCTACGAGCAGTACTTC. Translation gives CSATRGHGAYEQYF.

The chain recombines TRBV2 with TRBJ1-1; D is perhaps TRBD1 (5 bases). Trimming stripped 0 bases from V and 1 base from J, with 9 bases between. The CDR3 has 15 amino acids. From germline, CDR1 is SNHLY and CDR2 FYNNEI. CDR3 DNA: TGTGCCAGCAGTGAAGCGATAGGGGAGAACACTGAAGCTTTCTTT. It yields the protein CASSEAIGENTEAFF.

The CDR3 sequence is CASSIDAPSGRAAGELFF. The DNA of the CDR3 is TGTGCCAGTAGTATAGATGCCCCTAGCGGGAGGGCCGCCGGGGAGCTGTTTTTT. This sequence joins TRBV19 and TRBJ2-2; 12 bases align to TRBD2. CDR1 and CDR2 from the germline V gene are LNHDA and SQIVND (reference sequence). The trim removed 0 bases at V and 6 bases at J, leaving 8 bases unmatched. There are 18 residues in the CDR3. Combining the CDR3 with reference TRBV19 and TRBJ2-2 gives the whole variable domain DGGITQSPKYLFRKEGQNVTLSCEQNLNHDAMYWYRQDPGQGLRLIYYSQIVNDFQKGDIAEGYSVSREKKESFPLTVTSAQKNPTAFYLCASSIDAPSGRAAGELFFGEGSRLTVL.

The rearrangement joins TRBV29-1 to TRBJ2-5; 7 bases are a match to TRBD1. The trim removed 3 bases at V and 9 bases at J, leaving 19 bases unmatched. Germline V gives CDR1 SQVTM, CDR2 ANQGSEA. This CDR3 has 16 residues. CDR3 nucleotides: TGCAGCGTTGAGAGACTACCTTACGGGACAGAAGGGGCCCAGTACTTC. Amino acids: CSVERLPYGTEGAQYF.

This chain connects TRBV6-6 to TRBJ2-7; 9 nucleotides match TRBD2. V was pared by 6 bases and J by 4 bases, with 7 bases of the junction left unmatched. Germline V gene lookup returns CDR1 MNHNY and CDR2 SVGAGI (reference sequence). CDR3 length: 14 amino acids. The CDR3 DNA reads as TGTGCCAGCAGGGAGCGGGGGGATTGGTACGAGCAGTACTTC. This encodes CASRERGDWYEQYF.

This clone came up a few times. The chain is built from TRBV11-3 and TRBJ2-1; 12 bases map to TRBD2. V lost 4 bases to trimming and J lost 1 base; unmatched junction nucleotides: 8. This CDR3 has 18 residues. Germline V gene sequence: CDR1 SGHNT, CDR2 YENEEA. CDR3 bases: TGTGCCAGCAGCTCATACACCCTAGCGGGAGGGTCCTACAATGAGCAGTTCTTC. Protein sequence: CASSSYTLAGGSYNEQFF. The variable domain in full, with the rest retrieved from reference TRBV11-3 and TRBJ2-1, is EAGVVQSPRYKIIEKKQPVAFWCNPISGHNTLYWYLQNLGQGPELLIRYENEEAVDDSQLPKDRFSAERLKGVDSTLKIQPAELGDSAVYLCASSSYTLAGGSYNEQFFGPGTRLTVL.

The chain links TRBV4-1 to TRBJ1-2, with 7 bases that match TRBD1. The germline V gene has CDR1 MGHRA and CDR2 YSYEKL. Germline trimming cut 6 bases from V and 5 bases from J; bases unmatched to any gene: 9. The CDR3 length is 14 residues. CDR3 in DNA: TGCGCCAGCAGTCCTACAGGGGCCGCGTATGGCTACACCTTC. This gives the protein CASSPTGAAYGYTF.

This clone was counted only a few times. J is TRBJ2-7 and V is TRBV7-2, with no clear D. The CDR3 sequence is 15 residues long. Germline lookup yields CDR1 SGHTA and CDR2 FQGNSA. V was trimmed by 5 bases and J by 4 bases, leaving 18 bases between them. CDR3 nucleotides: TGTGCCAGCAGCCCCCCCGGTTTAGAGAGGTACGAGCAGTACTTC. Translating it yields CASSPPGLERYEQYF.